A single sample gave rise to the 29 T cell receptor beta chains below, sequenced in a study. Via MiXCR, TCRdb re-called the 5' RACE reads, giving one row per CDR3 protein. Among around 11,000 distinct CDR3 sequences, more than 40% were seen once, and the ten largest hold 9.5% to 15%. Sequenced: tumor-infiltrating naive CD4+ T cells sorted from the breast tumor. Subset noted: naive CD4+ T cells, CD4+CD45RA+CD25-. The receptor set was obtained from a female donor with breast cancer.

V gene TRBV7-9 combines with J gene TRBJ2-2; 12 positions match TRBD2. J was trimmed by 4 bases and V by 5 bases; bases with no gene match: 2. There are 15 residues in the CDR3. CDR1 and CDR2 from the germline V gene are SEHNR and FQNEAQ (reference sequence). The CDR3: CASSQLAGGTGELFF. In DNA form, the CDR3 reads TGTGCCAGCAGCCAACTAGCGGGGGGCACCGGGGAGCTGTTTTTT.

The V gene is TRBV12-3 or TRBV12-4, the J gene TRBJ2-7, with TRBD1 matching 12 bases. The J segment lost 7 bases and the V segment lost 9 bases, leaving 7 bases of the junction unmatched. The CDR3 has 13 residues. The CDR3 coding sequence is TGTGCCAGAGGGGGACAGGGGGCAGAGGAGCAGTACGTC. It encodes CARGGQGAEEQYV.

The chain has TRBV7-9 and TRBJ2-1; D is unresolved. There are 17 residues in the CDR3. Germline V gene data show CDR1 as SEHNR and CDR2 as FQNEAQ (reference sequence). V lost 5 bases and J 4 bases, leaving 21 bases between the germline ends. The CDR3 nucleotides are TGTGCCAGCAGCGTCTGGGTTTGGAGAAAGATGTACAATGAGCAGTTCTTC. Protein: CASSVWVWRKMYNEQFF.

The chain uses TRBV7-9 and TRBJ2-1, with D perhaps matching TRBD1 or TRBD2 (5 bases each). Trimming removed 1 base from V and 10 bases from J, with 11 bases in between. Germline CDR1 reads SEHNR; CDR2 reads FQNEAQ (reference sequence). This CDR3 contains 13 residues. CDR3 protein: CASSLGSRDEQFF. The CDR3 DNA sequence: TGTGCCAGCAGCTTAGGTTCGAGGGACGAGCAGTTCTTC.

This sequence joins TRBV12-5 and TRBJ2-1; TRBD1 aligns across 7 bases. Germline V CDR1 and CDR2: LGHNT, FRNRAP. After removal of 5 bases from V and 7 bases from J, the junction contained 23 bases not matched to a gene. This CDR3 has 19 residues. The CDR3 DNA reads as TGTGCTAGTGGTACCTCACGTAATCGCGGCAGGACAGGAGCTAATGAGCAGTTCTTC. Translation: CASGTSRNRGRTGANEQFF.

In regard to this clonotype: Lacking the conserved final phenylalanine or tryptophan, this CDR3 likely reflects a read error. The chain is built from TRBV7-6 and TRBJ1-5, with D unresolved. Germline V gives CDR1 SGHVS, CDR2 FNYEAQ. The V gene lost 0 bases and the J gene lost 11 bases, with 11 bases spanning the gap. The CDR3 is 13 residues long. This CDR3 is CASSLAKGGTQHS. The CDR3 nucleotides read TGTGCCAGCAGCTTAGCGAAGGGCGGGACCCAGCATTCT.

This clonotype turned up a few times. This chain joins TRBV29-1 and TRBJ1-1; a possible D gene is TRBD1 (6 bases). The V gene lost 7 bases and the J gene lost 0 bases, with 18 bases spanning the gap. The germline V gene has CDR1 SQVTM and CDR2 ANQGSEA. The CDR3 length is 15 residues. This chain's CDR3 is CSASTGGPLNTEAFF. CDR3 coding DNA: TGCAGCGCCTCTACGGGGGGGCCATTGAACACTGAAGCTTTCTTT.

The rearrangement links TRBV11-3 to TRBJ2-7, with D tentatively TRBD1 (5 bases). V was trimmed by 2 bases and J by 6 bases, leaving 11 bases between them. Germline-derived CDR1 and CDR2 are SGHNT and YENEEA. The CDR3 totals 13 residues. The CDR3 loop reads CASSLTQGSEQYF. CDR3 coding DNA: TGTGCCAGCAGCTTAACCCAGGGCTCCGAGCAGTACTTC.

V and J are TRBV11-3 and TRBJ2-1; D is unresolved. Germline CDR1 and CDR2: SGHNT and YENEEA. The CDR3 is 13 residues long. V lost 3 bases, J lost 9 bases, and 12 bases lay in between. CDR3 region: CASSFRRFSEQFF. CDR3 DNA: TGTGCCAGCAGCTTCAGACGCTTCAGTGAGCAGTTCTTC.

This clonotype came up a few times. This chain joins TRBV20-1 and TRBJ2-1; TRBD2 might be the D (6 bases). V gave up 6 bases and J gave up 9 bases, with 15 bases separating them. The CDR3 runs to 12 residues. Germline V gives CDR1 DFQATT, CDR2 SNEGSKA (reference sequence). CDR3 residues: CSAGGSRSEQFF. CDR3 in DNA: TGCAGTGCCGGAGGGAGTAGGAGTGAGCAGTTCTTC.

In regard to this clonotype: The CDR3 ends on some other residue instead of the conserved phenylalanine or tryptophan, so this is likely a read error. V gene TRBV12-3 or TRBV12-4 combines with J gene TRBJ1-2; TRBD1 matches 7 bases. With 5 bases clipped from V and 4 bases from J, the junction kept 4 bases outside the gene matches. This CDR3 has 13 amino acids. The CDR3 nucleotides read TGTGCCAGCAGTCGACAGGGCCTCTATGGCTACACCTCC. It codes for CASSRQGLYGYTS.

V is TRBV29-1 and J is TRBJ1-3; no clear D. Germline CDR1 SQVTM, CDR2 ANQGSEA. The CDR3 runs 13 residues. Trimming pared 6 bases from V and 4 bases from J, leaving 13 bases between. Here the CDR3 DNA reads TGCAGCGTAGCAAGAGTAGGAGGAAACACCATATATTTT. Encoded protein: CSVARVGGNTIYF.

V gene TRBV12-3 or TRBV12-4 combines with J gene TRBJ2-1, with TRBD2 matching 11 bases. The CDR3 extends over 15 amino acids. V trimming: 2 bases; J trimming: 9 bases; junction bases outside the gene matches: 6. In DNA form, the CDR3 reads TGTGCCAGCAGTTTATCACTAGCGGGAGACCGTGAGCAGTTCTTC. It specifies CASSLSLAGDREQFF.

The chain carries TRBV12-3 or TRBV12-4 and TRBJ2-1; unclear D gene. This CDR3 has 10 residues. The ends were cut back, 5 bases at V and 8 bases at J, with 4 bases in the middle. For the CDR3, the DNA is TGTGCCAGCAGTGGGGATGAGCAGTTCTTC. Protein: CASSGDEQFF.

The chain is built from TRBV7-2 and TRBJ2-5, with 11 bases that match TRBD2. The CDR3 sequence is 16 residues long. Unmatched junction bases numbered 12, after V lost 6 bases and J lost 6 bases. CDR1 is SGHTA, CDR2 FQGNSA, per germline. The CDR3 region is CASSEGSPSGRKTQYF. The CDR3 nucleotides are TGTGCCAGCAGTGAAGGCTCGCCTAGCGGGAGGAAGACCCAGTACTTC. Looking up the rest from reference TRBV7-2 and TRBJ2-5 gives the full variable domain: GAGVSQSPSNKVTEKGKDVELRCDPISGHTALYWYRQSLGQGLEFLIYFQGNSAPDKSGLPSDRFSAERTGGSVSTLTIQRTQQEDSAVYLCASSEGSPSGRKTQYFGPGTRLLVL.

Only a few counts were recorded for this clonotype. The rearrangement uses TRBV6-5 and TRBJ1-2, with D maybe TRBD1 (6 bases). V lost 6 bases and J 2 bases, leaving 10 bases between the germline ends. Germline assignment: CDR1 MNHEY and CDR2 SVGAGI. The CDR3 covers 13 residues. The CDR3 region has the DNA TGTGCCAGCAGACCCGGACAGAACTATGGCTACACCTTC. This sequence encodes CASRPGQNYGYTF.

The chain is built from TRBV4-2 and TRBJ1-5; D is unclear. V was pared by 1 base and J by 7 bases, with 8 bases between. Germline CDR1 LGHNA, CDR2 YNFKEQ. The CDR3 contains 13 residues. CDR3 sequence reads: CASSQGPGQPQHF. CDR3 bases: TGTGCCAGCAGCCAAGGTCCGGGACAGCCCCAGCATTTT.

This rearrangement joins TRBV20-1 to TRBJ2-7; D may be TRBD1 or TRBD2 (5 bases each). V was trimmed by 2 bases and J by 7 bases, leaving 15 bases between them. This CDR3 has 13 residues. CDR1 is DFQATT, CDR2 SNEGSKA, per germline (reference sequence). The CDR3 protein is CSARYQGTGEQYF. CDR3 nucleotide sequence: TGCAGTGCTAGATATCAGGGCACGGGAGAGCAGTACTTC.

This clonotype has just a few counts. J is TRBJ2-2 and V is TRBV7-3; D call uncertain. The V gene's germline CDR1 is SGHTA and CDR2 FQGTGA. The CDR3 covers 13 residues. V was cut by 5 bases and J by 6 bases, with 10 bases left in between. The CDR3 region is CASSPTTAGELFF. CDR3 nucleotide sequence: TGTGCCAGCAGCCCAACAACCGCCGGGGAGCTGTTTTTT.

This clonotype was observed a handful of times. The chain links TRBV20-1 to TRBJ2-7; D remains unclear. The V and J ends lost 3 bases and 1 base respectively, with 13 bases between them. Germline CDR1 reads DFQATT; CDR2 reads SNEGSKA (reference sequence). The length of the CDR3 is 14 residues. The CDR3 sequence is CSARRLGSSYEQYF. The CDR3 DNA reads as TGCAGTGCTAGGCGTCTAGGCTCATCCTACGAGCAGTACTTC.

This clonotype has a handful of counts. The rearrangement uses TRBV12-3 or TRBV12-4 and TRBJ2-3, with TRBD2 matching 13 bases. The ends lost 3 bases at V and 6 bases at J; junction bases unmatched: 6. The CDR3 is made up of 16 amino acids. The CDR3 here is CASSLAGLAGDDTQYF. As DNA, the CDR3 is TGTGCCAGCAGTTTGGCAGGACTAGCGGGAGACGATACGCAGTATTTT.

The chain recombines TRBV29-1 with TRBJ2-2, with 8 bases matching TRBD1. Germline V lookup: CDR1 SQVTM, CDR2 ANQGSEA. The CDR3 is made up of 13 amino acids. The junction had 2 bases not matched to a gene; V was cut back by 7 bases and J by 1 base. This CDR3 reads CSADRGNTGELFF. The CDR3 DNA reads as TGCAGCGCCGACAGGGGGAACACCGGGGAGCTGTTTTTT.

This clonotype appeared a few times. The CDR3 is CASSLVGDREQYF. The CDR3 DNA is TGTGCCAGCAGCTTAGTAGGGGATCGCGAGCAGTACTTC. This rearrangement joins TRBV7-2 to TRBJ2-7; D perhaps matches TRBD1 (5 bases). The CDR3 totals 13 residues. Germline CDR1 and CDR2: SGHTA and FQGNSA. V lost 1 base and J lost 6, with 10 bases in between.

This clonotype was observed a single time. The CDR3 loop reads CASRILAGVTGELFF. Written as DNA, the CDR3 is TGCGCCAGCAGGATACTAGCGGGAGTTACCGGGGAGCTGTTTTTT. The V and J genes are TRBV4-1 and TRBJ2-2, with TRBD2 matching 11 bases. The germline V gene has CDR1 MGHRA and CDR2 YSYEKL. The V segment lost 6 bases and the J segment 5 bases; nucleotides outside the gene matches: 5. This CDR3 spans 15 amino acids.

The genes are TRBV30 and TRBJ2-2; D is ambiguous. The CDR3 length is 13 residues. Per germline, CDR1 GTSNPN and CDR2 SVGIG (reference sequence). The V gene lost 4 bases and the J gene lost 0 bases, with 6 bases spanning the gap. The DNA for the CDR3 is TGTGCCTGGACAGGTTCGAACACCGGGGAGCTGTTTTTT. It yields the protein CAWTGSNTGELFF.

About this clonotype: Given the absence of the conserved phenylalanine or tryptophan at the CDR3 end, a read error is likely. The rearrangement joins TRBV20-1 to TRBJ1-5, with D perhaps matching TRBD1 (5 bases). Germline V gene sequence: CDR1 DFQATT, CDR2 SNEGSKA (reference sequence). The CDR3 consists of 13 residues. The V end was cut by 7 bases, the J end by 7 bases, with 17 bases between. CDR3: CSVQPQGFQPQHS. The CDR3 nucleotides read TGCAGTGTCCAACCGCAGGGATTCCAGCCCCAGCATTCT.

The sample holds a few counts of this clonotype. This rearrangement joins TRBV20-1 to TRBJ2-5, with D possibly being TRBD2 (6 bases). V was trimmed by 3 bases and J by 1 base, leaving 15 bases between them. The germline V gene has CDR1 DFQATT and CDR2 SNEGSKA (reference sequence). The CDR3 spans 15 residues. The CDR3 region has the DNA TGCAGTGCTAGCCCCCGGGCGCGGGGCCAAGAGACCCAGTACTTC. Protein: CSASPRARGQETQYF.

Comment on this clonotype: One end of the junction varies from germline; a read error may be responsible. This chain links TRBV5-1 with TRBJ2-5; D could derive from TRBD1 or TRBD2 (5 bases each). The CDR3 is made up of 13 amino acids. Germline lookup yields CDR1 SGHRS and CDR2 YFSETQ. As DNA, the CDR3 is TGCGCCAGCAGCCAACGGGACGGGGCCAACGAAGCCTTC. Protein product: CASSQRDGANEAF.

The CDR3 reads CASSLEGAQYF. In DNA, the CDR3 is TGTGCCAGCAGCTTGGAAGGAGCGCAGTACTTC. This sequence joins TRBV5-6 and TRBJ2-7; D is unclear. Germline CDR1 reads SGHDT; CDR2 reads YYEEEE. V gave up 0 bases and J gave up 9 bases, with 7 bases separating them. This CDR3 is 11 amino acids long.